The present T cell receptor (beta chain) was sequenced within a study of blood T cell repertoires in COVID-19. The table came from immunoSEQ multiplex PCR; TCRdb's copy has only in-frame clones and leaves some out. The sample carries about 150,000 clones, around 90% recorded once. The CDR3 has 13 residues. Trimming took 5 bases from V and 2 from J, leaving 9 bases between them. Germline loops: CDR1 SGHTA, CDR2 FQGTGA. V usage is TRBV7-3 and J usage is TRBJ1-1; D gene ambiguous. Sequenced input: peripheral blood. The TCR was taken from a man aged 45 to 65 with acute or convalescent COVID-19. The CDR3 region is CASSEASNTEAFF. DNA for the CDR3: TGTGCCAGCAGCGAAGCCTCCAACACTGAAGCTTTCTTT.